A selection of T cell receptor beta chains follows, all from one sample in a study of blood T cell repertoires in COVID-19. This table comes from immunoSEQ multiplex PCR, and its TCRdb copy is limited to in-frame clones, with some not included. The table lists roughly 400,000 clones, 90% of them singletons, with approximately 0.65% in the top ten. The source material was PBMCs or T cells enriched from blood (not recorded which). The receptors were gathered from a man aged 18-30 years who had recovered from COVID-19. Both conserved end residues are part of each CDR3. Each record gives: V gene, J gene, clone size, D gene, CDR3 protein, CDR3 DNA. A D gene is named only where the DNA matches it firmly. Clone size appears in some rows only: once, few, many, or a class for an expanded clone.

V: TRBV7-9
J: TRBJ2-1
size: .
D: TRBD2
CDR3: CASIGGSGRALSEQFF
DNA: TGTGCCAGCATAGGGGGGAGCGGGAGGGCCTTGAGTGAGCAGTTCTTC

V: TRBV6-5
J: TRBJ1-1
size: .
D: TRBD1
CDR3: CASSWGQINGNTEAFF
DNA: TGTGCCAGCAGTTGGGGACAGATAAATGGGAACACTGAAGCTTTCTTT

V: TRBV29-1
J: TRBJ2-2
size: .
D: TRBD2
CDR3: CSVGTSGALRTGELFF
DNA: TGCAGCGTCGGGACTAGCGGGGCCTTAAGGACCGGGGAGCTGTTTTTT

V: TRBV19
J: TRBJ1-1
size: once
D: .
CDR3: CASSRAGAIPDTEAFF
DNA: TGTGCCAGTAGTCGGGCAGGGGCGATACCGGACACTGAAGCTTTCTTT

V: TRBV28
J: TRBJ1-2
size: .
D: .
CDR3: CASSYRPDYGYTF
DNA: TGTGCCAGCAGTTATCGCCCGGACTATGGCTACACCTTC

V: TRBV28
J: TRBJ2-1
size: .
D: TRBD2
CDR3: CASKKGAGTIIDNEQFF
DNA: TGTGCCAGCAAGAAAGGAGCGGGGACTATAATAGACAATGAGCAGTTCTTC

V: TRBV3-1/TRBV3-2
J: TRBJ2-3
size: .
D: .
CDR3: CASQGGDTQYF
DNA: TGTGCCAGCCAGGGTGGGGATACGCAGTATTTT

V: TRBV4-2
J: TRBJ2-7
size: .
D: TRBD2
CDR3: CASSQVSSGRGFEQYF
DNA: TGTGCCAGCAGCCAAGTTTCTAGCGGGAGGGGGTTCGAGCAGTACTTC

V: TRBV9
J: TRBJ1-2
size: .
D: .
CDR3: CASSQGGGGPLGYTF
DNA: TGTGCCAGCAGCCAGGGTGGGGGAGGACCCCTTGGCTACACCTTC

V: TRBV10-3
J: TRBJ1-2
size: .
D: TRBD1
CDR3: CAIKNRGHGYTF
DNA: TGTGCCATCAAAAACAGGGGGCACGGCTACACCTTC

V: TRBV6-1
J: TRBJ2-7
size: .
D: .
CDR3: CASSDRGMRDEQYF
DNA: TGTGCCAGCAGTGACCGAGGGATGAGAGACGAGCAGTACTTC

V: TRBV6-5
J: TRBJ1-5
size: .
D: .
CDR3: CASSYSGAGHQPQHF
DNA: TGTGCCAGCAGTTACTCAGGGGCAGGTCATCAGCCCCAGCATTTT

V: TRBV27
J: TRBJ2-7
size: .
D: .
CDR3: CASSLSSGASGEQYF
DNA: TGTGCCAGCAGTTTAAGTTCGGGAGCTTCGGGCGAGCAGTACTTC

V: TRBV27
J: TRBJ1-5
size: .
D: TRBD1
CDR3: CASSFRDSNQPQHF
DNA: TGTGCCAGCAGTTTCAGGGACAGTAATCAGCCCCAGCATTTT

V: TRBV15
J: TRBJ2-2
size: .
D: .
CDR3: CATRQGNTGELFF
DNA: TGTGCCACCAGACAGGGGAACACCGGGGAGCTGTTTTTT

V: TRBV27
J: TRBJ2-7
size: many
D: TRBD1
CDR3: CASSRPRQGAPYEQYF
DNA: TGTGCCAGCAGTCGCCCCCGCCAGGGGGCCCCCTACGAGCAGTACTTC

V: TRBV11-3
J: TRBJ1-1
size: .
D: .
CDR3: CASSHSPRRVEAFF
DNA: TGTGCCAGCAGCCACTCCCCCCGCAGGGTTGAAGCTTTCTTT

V: TRBV28
J: TRBJ2-3
size: .
D: TRBD1
CDR3: CASSSPGQGTDTQYF
DNA: TGTGCCAGCAGTTCTCCGGGACAGGGGACAGATACGCAGTATTTT

V: TRBV6-6
J: TRBJ1-1
size: .
D: .
CDR3: CASSLDSLNTEAFF
DNA: TGTGCCAGCAGCCTCGACTCGTTGAACACTGAAGCTTTCTTT

V: TRBV4-1
J: TRBJ1-1
size: .
D: .
CDR3: CASSQPRQGRITEAFF
DNA: TGCGCCAGCAGCCAACCTAGGCAGGGGAGAATTACTGAAGCTTTCTTT

V: TRBV21-1
J: TRBJ1-1
size: .
D: .
CDR3: CASSRGTENTEAFF
DNA: TGTGCCAGCAGCAGAGGGACAGAGAACACTGAAGCTTTCTTT

V: TRBV6-5
J: TRBJ1-4
size: once
D: .
CDR3: CASRRGGGLEKLFF
DNA: TGTGCCAGCAGGAGGGGAGGGGGGTTAGAAAAACTGTTTTTT

V: TRBV9
J: TRBJ2-1
size: .
D: TRBD2
CDR3: CASSVVGTSGRNEQFF
DNA: TGTGCCAGCAGCGTAGTTGGGACTAGCGGGAGAAATGAGCAGTTCTTC

V: TRBV7-9
J: TRBJ2-5
size: .
D: .
CDR3: CASSFYSLQETQYF
DNA: TGTGCCAGCAGCTTCTACAGTCTCCAAGAGACCCAGTACTTC

V: TRBV10-2
J: TRBJ1-5
size: .
D: .
CDR3: CASSERRQPQHF
DNA: TGCGCCAGCAGTGAAAGGCGGCAGCCCCAGCATTTT